This TCR beta chain came from a study of Graves' ophthalmopathy and Graves' hyperthyroidism. Study findings and constraints: A 13-signature model separated ophthalmopathy from stable hyperthyroidism, reaching 85% to 90% sensitivity and around 79% specificity cross-validated.

Amplifying from RNA transcripts, the study obtained TCR beta CDR3 regions. The first-round RT-PCR employed HTBI primers together with the Qiagen OneStep RT-PCR kit. A multiplex PCR was then performed as the second round. TCRdb ran MiXCR on the multiplex PCR reads and lists one entry per CDR3 protein. The sample lists 150,000 or so distinct CDR3 sequences, 39% seen once, with 8% to 9% in the top ten. V was pared by 5 bases and J by 5 bases, with 10 bases of the junction left unmatched. Germline CDR1 is SGHTA and CDR2 is FQGTGA. CDR3 size: 16 residues. Moderate-to-severe activity, CAS ≥3, NOSPECS ≥4 and duration under 3 months were recorded for donors with ophthalmopathy. As concerns this clonotype: Its specificity is not known.

The rearrangement joins TRBV7-3 to TRBJ2-2, with 8 bases fitting TRBD2. The sequenced material came from peripheral blood. This clonotype was sampled from a man younger than 45 with Graves' ophthalmopathy. CDR3: CASSGSGTRGTGELFF. CDR3 coding DNA: TGTGCCAGCAGCGGGTCCGGGACTAGGGGTACCGGGGAGCTGTTTTTT. Using reference TRBV7-3 and TRBJ2-2 for the parts outside the CDR3, the full variable domain is GAGVSQTPSNKVTEKGKYVELRCDPISGHTALYWYRQSLGQGPEFLIYFQGTGAADDSGLPNDRFFAVRPEGSVSTLKIQRTERGDSAVYLCASSGSGTRGTGELFFGEGSRLTVL.